The 22 T cell receptor beta chains given below trace back to one sample, sequenced in a study of T cells in Graves' hyperthyroidism and ophthalmopathy. From RNA transcripts, TCR beta CDR3 regions were amplified. HTBI primers drove first-round RT-PCR of the TCR CDR3. Each CDR3 protein gets one entry after TCRdb re-called the multiplex PCR reads with MiXCR. The sample consists of 490,000 or so distinct CDR3 sequences, 35% to 50% of them appearing once. The specimen was peripheral blood or thyroid tissue (not recorded which). The receptors here all came from an adult woman with Graves' disease, either hyperthyroidism or ophthalmopathy (not recorded which).

Many counts were recorded for this clonotype. The rearrangement joins TRBV11-2 to TRBJ1-4; D gene unclear. The CDR3 is 15 amino acids. Germline V gene lookup returns CDR1 SGHAT and CDR2 FQNNGV. Trimming took off 5 bases at V and 0 bases at J, with 10 bases between the two ends. The CDR3 nucleotides are TGTGCCAGCAGCCGGGGAAGGGCAACTAATGAAAAACTGTTTTTT. Its translation: CASSRGRATNEKLFF. The full variable domain, with the rest looked up from reference TRBV11-2 and TRBJ1-4, is EAGVAQSPRYKIIEKRQSVAFWCNPISGHATLYWYQQILGQGPKLLIQFQNNGVVDDSQLPKDRFSAERLKGVDSTLKIQPAKLEDSAVYLCASSRGRATNEKLFFGSGTQLSVL.

The chain links TRBV12-3 or TRBV12-4 to TRBJ1-1, with D perhaps TRBD1 (5 bases). Trimming cost V 6 bases and J 7 bases, with 24 bases left between them. The CDR3 spans 16 residues. DNA of the CDR3: TGTGCCAGCAGCCCCGGTGAGTGGCAGGGAGATGGTGAAGCTTTCTTT. This sequence encodes CASSPGEWQGDGEAFF.

This clonotype was detected once. CDR3 DNA sequence: TGTGCCAGCAGCCCGAGGACAGGGGGTATCTATGGCTACACCTTC. Translated, it gives CASSPRTGGIYGYTF. The chain couples TRBV9 to TRBJ1-2; TRBD1 matches at 10 bases. V shed 4 bases, J shed 4 bases, and the junction held 7 bases outside the gene matches. The germline gives CDR1 SGDLS, CDR2 YYNGEE. This CDR3 contains 15 residues.

The chain recombines TRBV28 with TRBJ2-2; D unclear. Trimming removed 5 bases from V and 7 bases from J, with 14 bases in between. CDR3 size: 14 residues. Germline-derived CDR1 and CDR2 are MDHEN and SYDVKM. In DNA form, the CDR3 reads TGTGCCAGCAGTCACCAAACAAAGGACGGGGAGCTGTTTTTT. This codes for CASSHQTKDGELFF.

The sample holds many counts of this clonotype. CDR3 region: CSARAAAYEQYF. Written as DNA, the CDR3 is TGCAGTGCTAGAGCGGCAGCCTACGAGCAGTACTTC. V and J are TRBV20-1 and TRBJ2-7; D not resolved. V was shortened by 1 base and J by 2 bases, with 6 bases between the two germline ends. The CDR3 loop spans 12 amino acids. Looked up from germline, CDR1 is DFQATT and CDR2 is SNEGSKA (reference sequence).

This clonotype occurred many times. The J gene is TRBJ2-2, the V gene TRBV6-2 or TRBV6-3; D not resolved. This CDR3 has 13 residues. V was clipped by 5 bases and J by 1 base, with 5 bases between them. Germline V gene sequence: CDR1 MNHEY, CDR2 SVGEGT. CDR3 DNA: TGTGCCAGCAGTGCTAGGAACACCGGGGAGCTGTTTTTT. Amino acids: CASSARNTGELFF.

In its sample, this clonotype was seen many times. This sequence joins TRBV20-1 and TRBJ2-5, with 11 positions matching TRBD1. The CDR3 consists of 14 residues. CDR1 and CDR2 from the germline V gene are DFQATT and SNEGSKA (reference sequence). The CDR3 is CSMESGTGGETQYF. The DNA of the CDR3 is TGCAGCATGGAGTCCGGGACAGGGGGAGAGACCCAGTACTTC.

This clonotype was observed many times. This chain connects TRBV7-3 to TRBJ1-1, with D unresolved. Trimming took off 2 bases at V and 4 bases at J, with 11 bases between the two ends. The CDR3 totals 14 residues. Germline loops: CDR1 SGHTA, CDR2 FQGTGA. The CDR3 region is CASSLRGRGTEAFF. CDR3 DNA: TGTGCCAGCAGCTTACGAGGCCGTGGCACTGAAGCTTTCTTT.

The gene calls are TRBV7-2 and TRBJ1-2; D gene uncertain. Germline V gives CDR1 SGHTA, CDR2 FQGNSA. V was pared by 5 bases and J by 0 bases, with 7 bases between. There are 13 residues in the CDR3. CDR3 nucleotides: TGTGCCAGCAGCCTCCGAACTAACTATGGCTACACCTTC. Protein: CASSLRTNYGYTF.

Turning to this clonotype: This may be a read error, as it is one base from a much larger clone. This chain connects TRBV20-1 to TRBJ2-7, with D perhaps matching TRBD1 (6 bases). The CDR3 is 12 amino acids. Germline-derived CDR1 and CDR2 are DFQATT and SNEGSKA (reference sequence). CDR3 in amino acids: CSTSWDIGEQYF. For the CDR3, the DNA is TGCAGTACTAGTTGGGACATCGGCGAGCAGTACTTC.

The chain couples TRBV19 to TRBJ1-5; D remains unclear. Germline assignment: CDR1 LNHDA and CDR2 SQIVND (reference sequence). V was pared by 10 bases and J by 11 bases, with 18 bases between. The length of the CDR3 is 12 residues. CDR3 loop: CAIQRGQETQHF. In nucleotides, the CDR3 is TGTGCCATACAGCGAGGCCAAGAGACCCAGCATTTT.

This clonotype was detected many times. The rearrangement links TRBV2 to TRBJ1-3, with D possibly matching TRBD1 (6 bases). Trimming stripped 6 bases from V and 0 bases from J, with 12 bases between. The CDR3 is made up of 15 amino acids. CDR1 SNHLY and CDR2 FYNNEI come from the germline V gene. CDR3 sequence: CASRVDRSSGNTIYF. The CDR3 DNA reads TGTGCCAGCAGAGTCGACAGGAGCTCTGGAAACACCATATATTTT.

The chain links TRBV5-1 to TRBJ1-5; D possibly corresponds to TRBD1 (5 bases). The CDR3 consists of 15 residues. V dropped 4 bases and J dropped 5 bases, with 16 bases sitting between them. Germline V CDR1 and CDR2: SGHRS, YFSETQ. This CDR3 reads CASSRGGGTHQPQHF. The CDR3 bases are TGCGCCAGCAGCCGTGGGGGGGGGACCCATCAGCCCCAGCATTTT.

This clonotype appeared many times. J is TRBJ2-2 and V is TRBV7-2; 9 bases match TRBD1. CDR1 and CDR2 (germline): SGHTA, FQGNSA. This CDR3 has 15 residues. The V gene end was trimmed by 3 bases and the J gene end by 5 bases; junction bases not matched to a gene: 4. DNA of the CDR3: TGTGCCAGCAGCTTGGACAGGGGAGGGACCGGGGAGCTGTTTTTT. Its protein is CASSLDRGGTGELFF.

The chain couples TRBV10-2 to TRBJ1-6; D unresolved. This CDR3 has 15 residues. V was shortened by 3 bases and J by 6 bases, with 12 bases between the two germline ends. The germline CDR1 and CDR2 sequences are WSHSY and SAAADI. The CDR3 bases are TGCGCCAGCAGTGATCAGCCATACCCTAATTCACCCCTCCACTTT. Protein sequence: CASSDQPYPNSPLHF.

This clonotype came up many times. The chain recombines TRBV12-3 or TRBV12-4 with TRBJ2-2, with D unresolved. This CDR3 has 14 amino acids. Trimming took 5 bases from V and 7 from J, leaving 14 bases between them. CDR3 sequence: CASSPGSGNGELFF. The CDR3 coding sequence is TGTGCCAGCAGTCCCGGAAGTGGAAACGGGGAGCTGTTTTTT.

In its sample, this clonotype was seen a few times. The chain combines TRBV6-2 or TRBV6-3 with TRBJ1-5; D is unclear. Germline-derived CDR1 and CDR2 are MNHEY and SVGEGT. The CDR3 is 17 amino acids. Trimming took off 0 bases at V and 7 bases at J, with 19 bases between the two ends. CDR3 in DNA: TGTGCCAGCAGTTACTCGGGTGCGCAACGGGTGGGGCAGCCCCAGCATTTT. This codes for CASSYSGAQRVGQPQHF.

V and J are TRBV19 and TRBJ2-7, with D perhaps TRBD1 (5 bases). Trimming left V 5 bases short and J 6 bases short, with 11 bases between. Germline lookup yields CDR1 LNHDA and CDR2 SQIVND (reference sequence). CDR3 length: 12 residues. CDR3 nucleotide sequence: TGTGCCAGTAGTGGCAGGGCCGCCGAGCAGTACTTC. It codes for CASSGRAAEQYF.

The chain employs TRBV19 and TRBJ1-4, with a possible D match to TRBD1 (5 bases). Germline CDR1 LNHDA, CDR2 SQIVND (reference sequence). Trimming pared 10 bases from V and 6 bases from J, leaving 21 bases between. This CDR3 has 15 amino acids. CDR3: CATSGTSGLDEKLFF. CDR3 bases: TGTGCCACATCCGGGACGTCGGGGTTGGATGAAAAACTGTTTTTT.

This chain connects TRBV7-6 to TRBJ2-7; maybe TRBD2 (5 bases). The V gene lost 5 bases and the J gene lost 1 base, with 18 bases spanning the gap. CDR3 length equals 16 residues. Germline CDR1 reads SGHVS; CDR2 reads FNYEAQ. The CDR3, as DNA: TGTGCCAGCAGCGTAGAAGGCAACGGGATTTCCTACGAGCAGTACTTC. Amino acids: CASSVEGNGISYEQYF.

This chain links TRBV7-9 with TRBJ1-2; D might be TRBD1 (6 bases). The CDR3 totals 15 residues. Germline CDR1 SEHNR, CDR2 FQNEAQ (reference sequence). Deletions cut 2 bases from V and 6 bases from J, with 16 bases between. The chain's CDR3 is CASSLRQGQHNGYTF. CDR3 DNA sequence: TGTGCCAGCAGCTTACGTCAGGGGCAACATAATGGCTACACCTTC.

This clonotype showed up many times. This chain uses TRBV7-9 with TRBJ1-2; D might be TRBD1 (6 bases). The V gene lost 4 bases and the J gene lost 6 bases, with 18 bases spanning the gap. The CDR3 length is 15 residues. CDR1 SEHNR and CDR2 FQNEAQ come from the germline V gene (reference sequence). The CDR3 here is CASSSRRSGENGYTF. The CDR3 DNA follows: TGTGCCAGCAGCTCTAGACGCTCAGGGGAAAATGGCTACACCTTC.